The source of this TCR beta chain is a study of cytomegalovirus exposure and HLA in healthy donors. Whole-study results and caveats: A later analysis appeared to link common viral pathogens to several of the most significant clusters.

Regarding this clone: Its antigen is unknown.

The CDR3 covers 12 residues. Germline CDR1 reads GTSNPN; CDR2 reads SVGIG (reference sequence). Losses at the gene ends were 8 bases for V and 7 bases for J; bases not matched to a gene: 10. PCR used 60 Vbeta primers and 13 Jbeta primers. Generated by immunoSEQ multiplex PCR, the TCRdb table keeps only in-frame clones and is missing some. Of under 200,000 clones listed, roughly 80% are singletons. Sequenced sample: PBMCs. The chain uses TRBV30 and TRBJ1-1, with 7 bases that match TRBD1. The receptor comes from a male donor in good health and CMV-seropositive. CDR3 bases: TGTGCCCGAAGGGCAGGGGGAGTTGAAGCTTTCTTT. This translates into CARRAGGVEAFF.